One sample yielded the 8 T cell receptor beta chains listed below, sequenced in a study of graft-versus-host responses after intestinal transplantation. Sequenced by immunoSEQ multiplex PCR; TCRdb stores in-frame clones only, minus some. The sample lists approximately 130,000 clones; around 94% were seen once. What these receptors recognize is not known. Sequencing was performed on unstimulated CD4+ T cells sorted from spleen or lymph node cells, taken before intestinal transplant. All receptors come from a human donor who received an intestinal transplant.

The J gene is TRBJ1-5, the V gene TRBV2; tentatively, D is TRBD1 (6 bases). Trimming removed 6 bases from V and 3 bases from J, with 12 bases in between. The CDR3 has 14 residues. Germline V gene data show CDR1 as SNHLY and CDR2 as FYNNEI. The CDR3 region has the DNA TGTGCCAGCAGCCCCGGACAGAACAATCAGCCCCAGCATTTT. As protein: CASSPGQNNQPQHF.

The V gene is TRBV7-2, the J gene TRBJ2-1; TRBD2 agrees at 9 bases. CDR1 is SGHTA, CDR2 FQGNSA, per germline. The trim removed 5 bases at V and 3 bases at J, leaving 5 bases unmatched. The CDR3 contains 15 residues. CDR3 nucleotide sequence: TGTGCCAGCAGCCTCAGCGGGGGGAACTACAATGAGCAGTTCTTC. Amino acid sequence: CASSLSGGNYNEQFF. The full variable domain, its missing parts supplied by reference TRBV7-2 and TRBJ2-1, is GAGVSQSPSNKVTEKGKDVELRCDPISGHTALYWYRQSLGQGLEFLIYFQGNSAPDKSGLPSDRFSAERTGGSVSTLTIQRTQQEDSAVYLCASSLSGGNYNEQFFGPGTRLTVL.

This sequence joins TRBV2 and TRBJ1-2, with 7 nucleotides matching TRBD1. Unmatched junction bases numbered 10, after V lost 1 base and J lost 8 bases. CDR1 SNHLY and CDR2 FYNNEI come from the germline V gene. The CDR3 consists of 15 residues. The DNA of the CDR3 is TGTGCCAGCAGTGAAGACAATGGAGGGGGCAACGGCTACACCTTC. Encoded protein: CASSEDNGGGNGYTF.

The rearrangement joins TRBV4-2 to TRBJ2-7; D is perhaps TRBD2 (5 bases). CDR3 length: 15 amino acids. Germline V gene data show CDR1 as LGHNA and CDR2 as YNFKEQ. V lost 3 bases and J 2 bases, leaving 14 bases between the germline ends. DNA for the CDR3: TGTGCCAGCAGCCAGATATCCGGGAAAACCTACGAGCAGTACTTC. Translated, it gives CASSQISGKTYEQYF.

The chain couples TRBV11-2 to TRBJ1-6, with D perhaps TRBD1 (5 bases). Germline values: CDR1 SGHAT, CDR2 FQNNGV. CDR3 length: 16 residues. The V end lost 5 bases, the J end lost 4 bases, and 15 bases lay between the germline ends. The CDR3 spells CASSLGWGDYNSPLHF. CDR3 nucleotide sequence: TGTGCCAGCAGCCTAGGTTGGGGGGATTATAATTCACCCCTCCACTTT.

The chain is built from TRBV18 and TRBJ1-5; 8 nucleotides line up with TRBD1. CDR1 and CDR2 from the germline V gene are KGHSH and LQKENI. V was clipped by 4 bases and J by 2 bases; unmatched bases: 10. The CDR3 contains 17 residues. Here the CDR3 DNA reads TGTGCCAGCTCACGAAGCCTTCTGGACAGGGGCAATCAGCCCCAGCATTTT. Protein product: CASSRSLLDRGNQPQHF.

Details on this clone: Its ends do not fully match the called genes, so a read error is possible. V is TRBV6-1 and J is TRBJ1-4; D gene uncertain. CDR1 is MNHNS and CDR2 is SASEGT in the germline V gene. The CDR3 length is 12 residues. This CDR3 reads CATSQVGFGLFF. In nucleotides, the CDR3 is TGTGCCACCAGTCAGGTCGGTTTTGGGCTGTTTTTT.

V is TRBV11-2 and J is TRBJ1-5; D uncertain. Looked up from germline, CDR1 is SGHAT and CDR2 is FQNNGV. The CDR3 runs to 15 residues. V was cut by 1 base and J by 2 bases, with 9 bases left in between. Here the CDR3 DNA reads TGTGCCAGCAGCTTAGGGGGTTTCGGCAATCAGCCCCAGCATTTT. Protein product: CASSLGGFGNQPQHF.